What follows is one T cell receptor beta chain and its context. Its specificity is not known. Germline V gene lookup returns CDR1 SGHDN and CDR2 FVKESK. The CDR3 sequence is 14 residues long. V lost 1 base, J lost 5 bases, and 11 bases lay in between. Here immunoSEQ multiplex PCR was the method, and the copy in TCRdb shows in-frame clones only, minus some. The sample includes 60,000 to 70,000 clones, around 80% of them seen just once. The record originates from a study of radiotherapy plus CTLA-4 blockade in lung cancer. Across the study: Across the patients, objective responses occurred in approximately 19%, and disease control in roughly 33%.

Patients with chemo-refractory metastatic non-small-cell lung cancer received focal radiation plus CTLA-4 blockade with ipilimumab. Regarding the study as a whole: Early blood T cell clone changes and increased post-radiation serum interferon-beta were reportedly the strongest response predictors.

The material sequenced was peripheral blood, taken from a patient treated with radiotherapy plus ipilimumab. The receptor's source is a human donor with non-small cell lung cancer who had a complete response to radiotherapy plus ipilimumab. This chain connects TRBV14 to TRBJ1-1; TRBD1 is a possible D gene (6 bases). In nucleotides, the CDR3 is TGTGCCAGCAGCCAAGTGGGGGGCCGGACTGAAGCTTTCTTT. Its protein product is CASSQVGGRTEAFF.